Shown below are 27 T cell receptor beta chains from a single sample sequenced in a study of beta chain features in type 1 diabetes. Overall study results and limits: TCRB CDR3s were moderately but significantly shorter in Type 1 diabetes patients in all four CD4+ subsets.

Expressed TCRB transcripts got sequenced, as all isolated RNA was reverse transcribed. The assay was immunoSEQ multiplex PCR, and TCRdb's table has in-frame clones only and misses some. The sample yields under 300,000 clones, more than 15% seen once. For these TCRs, the target antigens are not known. Input material: naive CD4+ T cells from blood. The receptors derive from a man aged 25-45 years with type 1 diabetes.

The chain is built from TRBV7-2 and TRBJ2-5, with 7 positions matching TRBD2. Trimming at V came to 6 bases and at J to 0 bases, leaving 7 bases not matched to a gene. This CDR3 is built from 15 residues. CDR1 and CDR2 from the germline V gene are SGHTA and FQGNSA. The CDR3 here is CASRRGGPYQETQYF. Here the CDR3 DNA reads TGTGCCAGCAGAAGGGGAGGGCCCTACCAAGAGACCCAGTACTTC. Filled out from reference TRBV7-2 and TRBJ2-5, the complete variable domain reads GAGVSQSPSNKVTEKGKDVELRCDPISGHTALYWYRQSLGQGLEFLIYFQGNSAPDKSGLPSDRFSAERTGGSVSTLTIQRTQQEDSAVYLCASRRGGPYQETQYFGPGTRLLVL.

The chain employs TRBV29-1 and TRBJ1-1; no clear D. Germline CDR1 is SQVTM and CDR2 is ANQGSEA. This CDR3 spans 20 amino acids. The CDR3 bases are TGCAGTATTGGGAGAATTGAGAGAAAGTCTCTAAGCAAGATGAACACTGAAGCTTTCTTT. Translating it yields CSIGRIERKSLSKMNTEAFF.

A few counts support this clone. The rearrangement joins TRBV9 to TRBJ2-7, with 7 positions matching TRBD1. This CDR3 contains 15 residues. Per germline, CDR1 SGDLS and CDR2 YYNGEE. V lost 0 bases to trimming and J lost 0 bases; unmatched junction nucleotides: 3. The chain's CDR3 is CASSVERDSSYEQYF. In DNA, the CDR3 is TGTGCCAGCAGCGTAGAAAGGGACAGCTCCTACGAGCAGTACTTC.

This clone was seen a handful of times. This chain connects TRBV15 to TRBJ2-1; D unclear. V was trimmed by 0 bases and J by 1 base, leaving 7 bases between them. The germline gives CDR1 LNHNV, CDR2 YYDKDF (reference sequence). The CDR3 has 15 residues. CDR3 residues: CATSREDSSYNEQFF. The CDR3 nucleotides read TGTGCCACCAGCAGAGAGGATTCTTCCTACAATGAGCAGTTCTTC. The full variable domain, completed using reference TRBV15 and TRBJ2-1, is DAMVIQNPRYQVTQFGKPVTLSCSQTLNHNVMYWYQQKSSQAPKLLFHYYDKDFNNEADTPDNFQSRRPNTSFCFLDIRSPGLGDTAMYLCATSREDSSYNEQFFGPGTRLTVL.

The chain combines TRBV29-1 with TRBJ2-1; D is unclear. V shed 4 bases and J shed 4 bases, with 8 bases lying between them. Germline-derived CDR1 and CDR2 are SQVTM and ANQGSEA. CDR3 length: 12 amino acids. The CDR3 bases are TGCAGCGTTGTCGGCACATACAATGAGCAGTTCTTC. It encodes CSVVGTYNEQFF.

V and J are TRBV5-1 and TRBJ2-3; D not certain. CDR3 length equals 14 residues. V dropped 0 bases and J dropped 2 bases, with 7 bases sitting between them. Germline loops: CDR1 SGHRS, CDR2 YFSETQ. The CDR3 coding sequence is TGCGCCAGCAGCTTGGGAACGGTCACAGATACGCAGTATTTT. This encodes CASSLGTVTDTQYF. Full variable domain (missing parts from reference TRBV5-1 and TRBJ2-3): KAGVTQTPRYLIKTRGQQVTLSCSPISGHRSVSWYQQTPGQGLQFLFEYFSETQRNKGNFPGRFSGRQFSNSRSEMNVSTLELGDSALYLCASSLGTVTDTQYFGPGTRLTVL.

This clone came up a few times. The CDR3 bases are TGTGCCAGCAGCGTAGGGCAGGGCCCTCAGCCCCAGCATTTT. This sequence encodes CASSVGQGPQPQHF. This sequence joins TRBV9 and TRBJ1-5; D might be TRBD1 (5 bases). Germline lookup yields CDR1 SGDLS and CDR2 YYNGEE. V lost 0 bases and J 6 bases, leaving 10 bases between the germline ends. This CDR3 region has 14 residues.

The chain has TRBV7-9 and TRBJ2-7; either TRBD1 or TRBD2 may supply D (5 bases each). The CDR3 is 17 residues long. Trimming took 1 base from V and 1 from J, leaving 17 bases between them. Germline V gene lookup returns CDR1 SEHNR and CDR2 FQNEAQ (reference sequence). CDR3 sequence (DNA): TGTGCCAGCAGCTTAGGTACGGCGTGGGACGGATCCTACGAGCAGTACTTC. This codes for CASSLGTAWDGSYEQYF.

The chain has TRBV9 and TRBJ1-5, with D unclear. Germline V gene sequence: CDR1 SGDLS, CDR2 YYNGEE. The ends were cut back, 0 bases at V and 0 bases at J, with 13 bases in the middle. CDR3 length: 17 residues. The CDR3: CASSVAPGVYSNQPQHF. In DNA form, the CDR3 reads TGTGCCAGCAGCGTAGCCCCAGGAGTTTATAGCAATCAGCCCCAGCATTTT.

This clone came up a few times. Written as DNA, the CDR3 is TGTGCCAGTGGTGCGAGCATGAACACTGAAGCTTTCTTT. Translated: CASGASMNTEAFF. V is TRBV6-6 and J is TRBJ1-1; D not certain. This CDR3 comprises 13 residues. The ends were cut back, 9 bases at V and 0 bases at J, with 11 bases in the middle. Germline V gene lookup returns CDR1 MNHNY and CDR2 SVGAGI (reference sequence).

This clone was found a few times. The chain recombines TRBV25-1 with TRBJ2-2, with D unclear. Germline CDR1 reads MGHDK; CDR2 reads SYGVNS. The CDR3 is made up of 12 amino acids. Between the trimmed V and J ends, which lost 3 bases and 1 base, there was a span of 0 bases. CDR3 sequence reads: CASSENTGELFF. CDR3 nucleotides: TGTGCCAGCAGTGAGAACACCGGGGAGCTGTTTTTT.

This clone was found a few times. This chain links TRBV4-1 with TRBJ1-2; TRBD1 matches at 8 bases. The trim removed 4 bases at V and 8 bases at J, leaving 9 bases unmatched. Germline values: CDR1 MGHRA, CDR2 YSYEKL. The CDR3 is 14 residues long. The CDR3 DNA sequence: TGCGCCAGCAGCCCCCCCGGACAGGGAGGAGGCTACACCTTC. It translates to CASSPPGQGGGYTF.

With regard to this clone: Within the sample, other DNA sequences also encode this same CDR3. The chain carries TRBV10-3 and TRBJ2-3; D remains unclear. The CDR3 is made up of 11 amino acids. The germline V gene encodes CDR1 ENHRY and CDR2 SYGVKD. The ends were cut back, 4 bases at V and 3 bases at J, with 2 bases in the middle. CDR3 nucleotide sequence: TGTGCCATCAGTGGGACAGATACGCAGTATTTT. This gives the protein CAISGTDTQYF.

The chain has TRBV18 and TRBJ2-7; no reliable D call. V was pared by 3 bases and J by 0 bases, with 9 bases between. The CDR3 consists of 14 residues. CDR1 is KGHSH, CDR2 LQKENI, per germline. The CDR3 sequence: CASSPSRFSYEQYF. The CDR3 DNA is TGTGCCAGCTCACCGAGTCGATTCTCCTACGAGCAGTACTTC.

This clone was detected only a few times. The chain carries TRBV7-9 and TRBJ2-5; 11 nucleotides agree with TRBD1. Trimming removed 5 bases from V and 4 bases from J; junction bases left unmatched: 9. The CDR3 consists of 16 residues. CDR1 and CDR2 (germline): SEHNR, FQNEAQ (reference sequence). The CDR3 region has the DNA TGTGCCAGCAGCCTCATATCCGGGACAGGGGGAGAGACCCAGTACTTC. Residues: CASSLISGTGGETQYF.

A note on this clone: Additional DNA sequences in this sample encode the identical CDR3. V usage is TRBV30 and J usage is TRBJ1-5, with 7 bases matching TRBD1. V lost 3 bases to trimming and J lost 5 bases; unmatched junction nucleotides: 4. The CDR3 is made up of 13 amino acids. Germline CDR1 reads GTSNPN; CDR2 reads SVGIG (reference sequence). CDR3 loop: CAWSRQGDQPQHF. The CDR3 DNA follows: TGTGCCTGGAGCCGGCAGGGGGATCAGCCCCAGCATTTT.

This sequence joins TRBV25-1 and TRBJ2-1; 10 bases map to TRBD2. The ends lost 4 bases at V and 4 bases at J; junction bases unmatched: 7. CDR1 is MGHDK and CDR2 is SYGVNS in the germline V gene. The length of the CDR3 is 16 residues. The DNA for the CDR3 is TGTGCCAGCAGTGGTCTAGCGGGAGTAGGGTACAATGAGCAGTTCTTC. It is translated as CASSGLAGVGYNEQFF.

This CDR3 reads CSAPFSYEQYF. The CDR3 region has the DNA TGCAGTGCGCCCTTCTCCTACGAGCAGTACTTC. The J gene is TRBJ2-7, the V gene TRBV20-1; D remains unclear. The length of the CDR3 is 11 residues. V dropped 6 bases and J dropped 0 bases, with 6 bases sitting between them. Germline V lookup: CDR1 DFQATT, CDR2 SNEGSKA (reference sequence).

The rearrangement uses TRBV30 and TRBJ2-3; D remains ambiguous. Germline CDR1 is GTSNPN and CDR2 is SVGIG (reference sequence). The CDR3 extends over 12 amino acids. V dropped 2 bases and J dropped 7 bases, with 10 bases sitting between them. CDR3 in DNA: TGTGCCTGGAGTTTGGTACTGAATACGCAGTATTTT. This encodes CAWSLVLNTQYF.

This sequence joins TRBV5-1 and TRBJ2-4, with 7 nucleotides matching TRBD1. Trimming took 0 bases from V and 0 from J; bases not matched to a gene: 3. Looked up from germline, CDR1 is SGHRS and CDR2 is YFSETQ. This CDR3 contains 16 residues. CDR3 sequence: CASSLATGLAKNIQYF. As DNA, the CDR3 is TGCGCCAGCAGCTTGGCGACAGGGCTAGCCAAAAACATTCAGTACTTC.

The V call is TRBV9, the J call TRBJ2-5, with 8 bases identical to TRBD2. Germline V CDR1 and CDR2: SGDLS, YYNGEE. V shed 2 bases and J 5 bases; nucleotides not matched to a gene: 8. The CDR3 totals 15 residues. This CDR3 is CASSVGREGRETQYF. CDR3 in DNA: TGTGCCAGCAGCGTGGGACGGGAGGGCCGTGAGACCCAGTACTTC.

This clone has only a few counts. The rearrangement links TRBV2 to TRBJ2-3; 10 nucleotides line up with TRBD2. V gave up 8 bases and J gave up 7 bases; unmatched junction bases: 12. The CDR3 runs to 15 residues. Germline loops: CDR1 SNHLY, CDR2 FYNNEI. The CDR3 DNA reads as TGTGCCAGCTCGGGCCCTAGCGGGAGAGGGTATACGCAGTATTTT. This translates into CASSGPSGRGYTQYF.

V is TRBV28 and J is TRBJ2-7; D perhaps matches TRBD1 (6 bases). Germline values: CDR1 MDHEN, CDR2 SYDVKM. Trimming removed 4 bases at V and 4 bases at J, with 14 bases between. The CDR3 is made up of 14 amino acids. CDR3 residues: CASSSAGTTYEQYF. CDR3 sequence (DNA): TGTGCCAGCAGTTCCGCCGGGACAACTTACGAGCAGTACTTC.

The table lists this clone with a count of one. CDR3 protein: CASSQGPSRNNEQFF. The DNA for the CDR3 is TGCGCCAGCAGCCAGGGACCCTCTAGGAACAATGAGCAGTTCTTC. The V and J genes are TRBV4-1 and TRBJ2-1, with D perhaps assigned TRBD1 or TRBD2 (5 bases each). Looked up from germline, CDR1 is MGHRA and CDR2 is YSYEKL. The germline V and J ends were trimmed by 3 bases and 5 bases, with 14 bases remaining between them. The CDR3 spans 15 residues.

V gene TRBV7-2 combines with J gene TRBJ2-7; D remains unclear. The CDR3 is 13 residues long. V was cut by 7 bases and J by 3 bases, with 13 bases left in between. Per germline, CDR1 SGHTA and CDR2 FQGNSA. CDR3 in DNA: TGTGCCAGCACCCCATTGGGTAGCTACGAGCAGTACTTC. Protein product: CASTPLGSYEQYF.

This chain links TRBV28 with TRBJ1-1, with D possibly matching TRBD1 (5 bases). This CDR3 contains 12 residues. V was trimmed by 3 bases and J by 4 bases, leaving 6 bases between them. CDR1 and CDR2 (germline): MDHEN, SYDVKM. DNA for the CDR3: TGTGCCAGCAGTTTGGGGACCACTGAAGCTTTCTTT. Its protein is CASSLGTTEAFF. Full variable domain (rest looked up from reference TRBV28 and TRBJ1-1): DVKVTQSSRYLVKRTGEKVFLECVQDMDHENMFWYRQDPGLGLRLIYFSYDVKMKEKGDIPEGYSVSREKKERFSLILESASTNQTSMYLCASSLGTTEAFFGQGTRLTVV.

Only a few counts were recorded for this clone. This rearrangement joins TRBV2 to TRBJ2-1; no definite D call. CDR3 length: 13 residues. The ends were cut back, 4 bases at V and 4 bases at J, with 8 bases in the middle. Germline CDR1 reads SNHLY; CDR2 reads FYNNEI. The CDR3 region is CASSAGSYNEQFF. CDR3 coding DNA: TGTGCCAGCAGTGCCGGGTCATACAATGAGCAGTTCTTC.